A selection of T cell receptor beta chains follows, all from one sample in a study of T cell changes during pregnancy in multiple sclerosis. TCRdb's table, derived via immunoSEQ multiplex PCR, lists solely in-frame clones and lacks some. The sample carries under 95,000 clones, around 93% recorded once. Sequenced here: peripheral blood, sampled in the second trimester of pregnancy. The receptors were gathered from a female donor in good health, enrolled as a control in a pregnancy study. Both conserved end residues are part of each CDR3. D genes are given only for firm matches. Expanded clones are given a class, and other clones once, few, many or no size at all.

CASSYGANQPQHF	TGTGCCAGCAGTTACGGGGCAAATCAGCCCCAGCATTTT	TRBJ1-5	TRBV6-6	13	NA	NA
CAWGVKTGANYGYTF	TGTGCCTGGGGCGTCAAGACAGGGGCGAACTATGGCTACACCTTC	TRBJ1-2	TRBV30	15	TRBD1	once
CASSLGAGGANEQFF	TGTGCCAGCAGCTTAGGAGCCGGGGGGGCGAATGAGCAGTTCTTC	TRBJ2-1	TRBV7-2	15	TRBD2	NA
CASSYSPATDTQYF	TGTGCCAGCAGTTACTCCCCAGCGACAGATACGCAGTATTTT	TRBJ2-3	TRBV6-5	14	NA	once
CASSQDGGAGELFF	TGTGCCAGCAGCCAAGATGGGGGGGCCGGGGAGCTGTTTTTT	TRBJ2-2	TRBV4-2	14	TRBD2	NA
CASSDDVGGSYEQYF	TGTGCCAGCAGTGACGACGTCGGGGGCTCCTACGAGCAGTACTTC	TRBJ2-7	TRBV6-1	15	NA	NA
CASSSSETQYF	TGTGCCAGCAGCTCCTCGGAGACCCAGTACTTC	TRBJ2-5	TRBV11-2	11	NA	NA
CASSPGRTGHGYTF	TGTGCCAGCAGCCCGGGTCGGACAGGGCATGGCTACACCTTC	TRBJ1-2	TRBV14	14	TRBD1	NA
CASSPILGQGLNTEAFF	TGTGCCAGCAGCCCAATCCTCGGACAGGGCCTGAACACTGAAGCTTTCTTT	TRBJ1-1	TRBV27	17	TRBD1	NA
CASSIAGTGAYEQYF	TGTGCCAGCAGCATCGCCGGGACAGGGGCCTACGAGCAGTACTTC	TRBJ2-7	TRBV11-3	15	TRBD1	once
CASSLPTWDISSYEQYF	TGTGCCAGCAGCTTACCGACCTGGGACATTTCCTCCTACGAGCAGTACTTC	TRBJ2-7	TRBV7-8	17	NA	NA
CASSLETGFATNEKLFF	TGTGCCAGCAGCTTAGAAACAGGTTTTGCAACTAATGAAAAACTGTTTTTT	TRBJ1-4	TRBV7-2	17	NA	NA
CASSSGQGGNYGYTF	TGTGCCAGCAGCTCCGGACAGGGGGGTAACTATGGCTACACCTTC	TRBJ1-2	TRBV13	15	TRBD1	NA
CASSYSGRNSGNTIYF	TGTGCCAGCAGTTACTCGGGCAGGAACTCTGGAAACACCATATATTTT	TRBJ1-3	TRBV6-5	16	NA	NA